The entry that follows covers one T cell receptor beta chain sequence. Its antigen is not known. This sample was included in a study of shared clonotypes between healthy human individuals. For the study at large: The cohort comprised a couple of women and a few men. Their ages spanned 18 to 49 years.

The method was immunoSEQ multiplex PCR; TCRdb's version includes in-frame clones alone and lacks a portion of them. The sample carries over 750,000 clones, around 96% recorded once. CD45RO-negative, CCR7-positively selected cells formed the naive CD8 fraction, excluding terminally differentiated effector memory CD45RA+ cells. Recent vaccinations or acute infections were absent in the healthy HIV-negative adult donors. All participating donors were Caucasian adults from Nashville, Tennessee. Points from the study as a whole: A reduction in generation probabilities was seen for non-shared clonotypes relative to those shared by all four donors.

The CDR3 runs 15 residues. Per the germline V gene, CDR1 is SGHAT and CDR2 is FQNNGV. The V and J ends lost 4 bases and 1 base respectively, with 13 bases between them. The receptor was isolated from a man aged 25 to 40 in good health. The chain employs TRBV11-2 and TRBJ2-5; possibly TRBD2 for D (5 bases). Input material: naive CD8+ T cells sorted from blood. The CDR3 DNA reads as TGTGCCAGCAGCTCGGAGGCCGCGGTCCAAGAGACCCAGTACTTC. It is translated as CASSSEAAVQETQYF.